The clone carrying this TCR beta chain was observed once. The data were obtained in a study of shared clonotypes between healthy human individuals. Generated by immunoSEQ multiplex PCR, the TCRdb table keeps only in-frame clones and is missing some. The sample contains fewer than 850,000 clones, 90% of which appear only once. CDR3 length: 18 residues. Germline V gene data show CDR1 as SGHAT and CDR2 as FQNNGV. The ends lost 2 bases at V and 0 bases at J; junction bases unmatched: 9. The sequence was obtained from a man aged 18 to 29 in good health. Some clones in this sample may be carry-over from other donors' samples. Sequencing input: memory CD8+ T cells from PBMCs. Subset defined: CD45RO+ cells pooled with CCR7-negative TemRA cells. The chain employs TRBV11-2 and TRBJ2-5, with TRBD1 matching over 10 bases. DNA of the CDR3: TGTGCCAGCAGCTTAAGCATTCGGGACAGGGGCCACCAAGAGACCCAGTACTTC. Amino acids: CASSLSIRDRGHQETQYF.